The entry that follows covers one T cell receptor beta chain sequence. Its specificity is not known. V trimming: 2 bases; J trimming: 5 bases; junction bases outside the gene matches: 2. This CDR3 comprises 14 residues. Germline CDR1 reads SGHNT; CDR2 reads YENEEA. A multiplex PCR was run with 60 Vbeta primers and 13 Jbeta primers. The table came from immunoSEQ multiplex PCR; TCRdb's copy has only in-frame clones and leaves some out. Among around 140,000 clones, 75% to 80% were seen once, and the ten largest hold approximately 1.1%. This entry belongs to a study of cytomegalovirus exposure and HLA in healthy donors. Study conclusions and caveats: Several of the most significant clusters were apparently associated with common viral pathogens in a later analysis. An observed cluster of highly shared sequence variants was recorded as a likely sequencing artifact.

The sequence came from a male donor in good health and CMV-seronegative. The chain uses TRBV11-3 and TRBJ1-2; the match to TRBD1 covers 10 bases. The sequenced sample consisted of PBMCs. Here the CDR3 DNA reads TGTGCCAGCAGCTTACGGACAGGGGGATATGGCTACACCTTC. Translation: CASSLRTGGYGYTF.